A single sample gave rise to the 2 T cell receptor beta chains below, sequenced in a study of low-dose radiotherapy and immunotherapy resistance in tumors (dated 2022 in TCRdb). First-strand cDNA was synthesized using Superscript III and a set of TRAV- and TRBV-specific primers, so that both TCRalpha and TCRbeta chains were covered. A roughly 21-cycle PCR with Phusion amplified the TCRs, pairing a constant-region primer with the adapter that was attached to the V primers. TCRdb trimmed the raw reads at Q25, called clones with MiXCR and kept productive beta chains. Rows are unified per CDR3 protein, each entry keeping the most common DNA and genes. In this sample the table shows roughly 11,000 distinct CDR3 sequences, 40% to 65% of which occur a single time. The biggest ten clones account for about 8% of the sample. These receptors were taken from a human donor with advanced metastatic prostate, ovarian, gallbladder or colorectal cancer (not recorded which). This table probably holds off-target reads from a library built for another chain.

V usage is TRBV5-1 and J usage is TRBJ2-3; tentatively, D is TRBD2 (6 bases). CDR3 length equals 17 residues. V dropped 4 bases and J dropped 4 bases, with 22 bases sitting between them. Per germline, CDR1 SGHRS and CDR2 YFSETQ. The CDR3 DNA follows: TGCGCCAGCAGCAGGGACCCCGGGAGTCCCACCCCAGATACGCAGTATTTT. Amino acid sequence: CASSRDPGSPTPDTQYF.

The rearrangement joins TRBV20-1 to TRBJ2-1; 7 bases fit TRBD1. V was clipped by 4 bases and J by 8 bases; unmatched bases: 5. The CDR3 has 12 residues. Germline lookup yields CDR1 DFQATT and CDR2 SNEGSKA (reference sequence). CDR3 nucleotide sequence: TGCAGTGCTACCCCAGGGACAGATGAGCAGTTCTTC. Translating gives CSATPGTDEQFF.